Detailed here is one TCR beta chain. Its matching antigen is unknown. CDR1 is GTSNPN, CDR2 SVGIG, per germline (reference sequence). The CDR3 covers 15 residues. The V end lost 3 bases, the J end lost 1 base, and 15 bases lay between the germline ends. This sample was taken from a study of cytomegalovirus exposure and HLA in healthy donors. The PCR made use of 60 Vbeta and 13 Jbeta primers. Per the authors' pipeline: Around 80 million unique TCR beta chains, roughly 11 million of them shared, were counted by a later analysis. Measured with immunoSEQ multiplex PCR; TCRdb has only the in-frame clones, and not every one. The V and J calls and clone size were taken over from that table, and D and trimming were inferred from the DNA. The table lists about 120,000 clones, 76% of them singletons. The study's findings and limits: Later examination showed HLA-associated TCR beta chains had greater clonal expansion than equally common others.

The V and J genes are TRBV30 and TRBJ1-1; D unresolved. This TCR was sampled from a woman between 35 and 50 years old in good health and CMV-seropositive. Input material: PBMCs. CDR3 coding DNA: TGTGCCTGGAGGGAGCCCAGTTCTAGGAACACTGAAGCTTTCTTT. Protein sequence: CAWREPSSRNTEAFF.